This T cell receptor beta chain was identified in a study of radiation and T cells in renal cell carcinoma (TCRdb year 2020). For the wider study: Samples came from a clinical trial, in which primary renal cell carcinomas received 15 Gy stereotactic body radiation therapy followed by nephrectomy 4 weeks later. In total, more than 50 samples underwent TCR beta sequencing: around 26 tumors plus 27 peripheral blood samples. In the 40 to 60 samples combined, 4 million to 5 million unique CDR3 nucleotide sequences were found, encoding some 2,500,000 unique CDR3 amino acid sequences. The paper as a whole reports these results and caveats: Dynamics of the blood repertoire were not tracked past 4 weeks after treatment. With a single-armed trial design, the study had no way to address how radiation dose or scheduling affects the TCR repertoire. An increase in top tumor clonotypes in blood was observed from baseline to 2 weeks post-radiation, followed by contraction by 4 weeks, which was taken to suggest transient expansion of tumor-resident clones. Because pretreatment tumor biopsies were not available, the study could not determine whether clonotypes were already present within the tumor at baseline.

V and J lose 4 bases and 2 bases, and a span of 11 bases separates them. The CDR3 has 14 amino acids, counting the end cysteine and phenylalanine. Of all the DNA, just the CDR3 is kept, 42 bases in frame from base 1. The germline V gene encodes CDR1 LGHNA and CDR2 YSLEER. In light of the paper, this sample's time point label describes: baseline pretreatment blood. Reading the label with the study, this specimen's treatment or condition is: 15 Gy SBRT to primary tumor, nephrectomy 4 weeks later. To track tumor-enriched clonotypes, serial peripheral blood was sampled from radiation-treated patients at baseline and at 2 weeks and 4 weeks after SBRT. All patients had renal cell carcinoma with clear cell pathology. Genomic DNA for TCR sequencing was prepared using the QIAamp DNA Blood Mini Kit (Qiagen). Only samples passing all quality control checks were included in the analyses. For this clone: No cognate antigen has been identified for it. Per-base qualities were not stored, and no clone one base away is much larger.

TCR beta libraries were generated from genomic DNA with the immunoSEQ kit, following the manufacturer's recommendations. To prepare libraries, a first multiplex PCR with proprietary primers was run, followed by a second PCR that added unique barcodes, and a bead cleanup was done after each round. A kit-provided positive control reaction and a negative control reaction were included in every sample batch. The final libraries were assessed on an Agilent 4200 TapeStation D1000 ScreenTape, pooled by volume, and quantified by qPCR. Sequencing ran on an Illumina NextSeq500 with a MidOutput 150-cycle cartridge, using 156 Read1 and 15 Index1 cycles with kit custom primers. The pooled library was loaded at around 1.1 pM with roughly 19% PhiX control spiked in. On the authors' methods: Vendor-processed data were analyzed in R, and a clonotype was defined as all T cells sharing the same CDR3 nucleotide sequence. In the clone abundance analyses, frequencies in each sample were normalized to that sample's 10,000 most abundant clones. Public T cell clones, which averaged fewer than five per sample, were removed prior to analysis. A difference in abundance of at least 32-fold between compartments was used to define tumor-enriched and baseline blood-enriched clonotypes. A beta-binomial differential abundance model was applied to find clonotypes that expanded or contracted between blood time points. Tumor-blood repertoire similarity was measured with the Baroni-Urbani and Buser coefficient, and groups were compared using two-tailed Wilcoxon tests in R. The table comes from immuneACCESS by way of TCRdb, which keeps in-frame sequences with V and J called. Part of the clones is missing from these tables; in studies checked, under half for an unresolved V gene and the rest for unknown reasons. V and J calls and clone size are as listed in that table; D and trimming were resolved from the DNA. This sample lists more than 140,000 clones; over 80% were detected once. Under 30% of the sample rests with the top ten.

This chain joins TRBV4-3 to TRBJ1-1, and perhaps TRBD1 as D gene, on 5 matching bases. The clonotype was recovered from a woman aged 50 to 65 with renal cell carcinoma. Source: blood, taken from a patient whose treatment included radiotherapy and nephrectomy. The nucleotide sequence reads TGCGCCAGCAGCCGCACACAGGACAACACTGAAGCTTTCTTT. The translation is CASSRTQDNTEAFF.